The next 4 T cell receptor beta chains were all read from a single sample in a study of T cell changes during pregnancy in multiple sclerosis. The repertoire was sequenced with immunoSEQ multiplex PCR; TCRdb's copy has only in-frame clones and lacks some. Of tens of thousands of clones in the sample, about nine tenths were seen once. The material was peripheral blood, obtained after pregnancy. Receptors originate from a female donor in good health, enrolled as a control in a pregnancy study.

The chain links TRBV11-1 to TRBJ2-7; the D gene is possibly TRBD2 (5 bases). CDR1 and CDR2 from the germline V gene are SGHAT and FQDESV (reference sequence). Trimming stripped 3 bases from V and 0 bases from J, with 12 bases between. The CDR3 is 15 residues long. CDR3 protein: CASSLRPGSSYEQYF. For the CDR3, the DNA is TGTGCCAGCAGCTTGCGCCCGGGGAGCTCCTACGAGCAGTACTTC.

V and J are TRBV5-6 and TRBJ2-7, with TRBD2 identical over 7 bases. Unmatched junction bases numbered 10, after V lost 4 bases and J lost 3 bases. The CDR3 extends over 15 amino acids. Germline assignment: CDR1 SGHDT and CDR2 YYEEEE. The CDR3 region has the DNA TGTGCCAGCAGCCCACTGGGGGGGGGAATCTACGAGCAGTACTTC. This codes for CASSPLGGGIYEQYF. Full variable domain (rest looked up from reference TRBV5-6 and TRBJ2-7): DAGVTQSPTHLIKTRGQQVTLRCSPKSGHDTVSWYQQALGQGPQFIFQYYEEEERQRGNFPDRFSGHQFPNYSSELNVNALLLGDSALYLCASSPLGGGIYEQYFGPGTRLTVT.

V is TRBV2 and J is TRBJ2-1; maybe TRBD2 (5 bases). The CDR3 length is 15 residues. Germline assignment: CDR1 SNHLY and CDR2 FYNNEI. With 7 bases removed from V and 0 bases from J, the gap between germline ends came to 13 bases. Here the CDR3 DNA reads TGTGCCAGCAAAGAGGGCACCAGCTCCTACAATGAGCAGTTCTTC. Its translation: CASKEGTSSYNEQFF. The whole variable domain, filled in from reference TRBV2 and TRBJ2-1, reads EPEVTQTPSHQVTQMGQEVILRCVPISNHLYFYWYRQILGQKVEFLVSFYNNEISEKSEIFDDQFSVERPDGSNFTLKIRSTKLEDSAMYFCASKEGTSSYNEQFFGPGTRLTVL.

CDR3 coding DNA: TGTGCTAGTGGGGGACAAGGCTTACTGTTTTTT. It encodes CASGGQGLLFF. J is TRBJ1-4 and V is TRBV12-5, with a weak D call TRBD1 (6 bases). V gave up 6 bases and J gave up 13 bases, with 12 bases separating them. Germline values: CDR1 LGHNT, CDR2 FRNRAP. CDR3 length: 11 residues.